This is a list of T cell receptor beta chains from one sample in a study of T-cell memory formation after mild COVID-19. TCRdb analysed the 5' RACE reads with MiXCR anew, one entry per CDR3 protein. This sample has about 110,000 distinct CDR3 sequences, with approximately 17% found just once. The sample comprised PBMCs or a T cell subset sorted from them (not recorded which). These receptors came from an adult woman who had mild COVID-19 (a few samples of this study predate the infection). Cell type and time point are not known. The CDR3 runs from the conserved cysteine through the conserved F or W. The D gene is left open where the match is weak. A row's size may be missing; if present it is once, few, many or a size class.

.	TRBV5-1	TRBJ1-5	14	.	CASSLTGRNQPQHF	TGCGCCAGCAGCCTTACGGGACGCAATCAGCCCCAGCATTTT
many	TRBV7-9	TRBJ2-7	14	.	CASSPTGPSYEQYF	TGTGCCAGCAGCCCGACAGGTCCCTCCTACGAGCAGTACTTC
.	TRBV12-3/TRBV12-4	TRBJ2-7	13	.	CASSLGHGNKQYF	TGTGCCAGCAGTTTGGGACACGGTAACAAGCAGTACTTC
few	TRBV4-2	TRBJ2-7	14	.	CASSQVEGPGEQYF	TGTGCCAGCAGCCAAGTTGAGGGACCGGGCGAGCAGTACTTC
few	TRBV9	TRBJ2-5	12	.	CASSVNQETQYF	TGTGCCAGCAGCGTAAACCAAGAGACCCAGTACTTC
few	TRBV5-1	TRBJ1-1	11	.	CASSANTEAFF	TGCGCCAGCAGCGCAAACACTGAAGCTTTCTTT
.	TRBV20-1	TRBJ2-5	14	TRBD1	CSARRGSNWETQYF	TGCAGTGCTCGCAGGGGGAGCAATTGGGAGACCCAGTACTTC
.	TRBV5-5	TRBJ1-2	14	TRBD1	CASSQETGNYGYTF	TGTGCCAGCAGCCAAGAGACAGGGAACTATGGCTACACCTTC
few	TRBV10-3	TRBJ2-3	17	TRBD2	CAISESPLAGGTDTQYF	TGTGCCATCAGTGAGTCCCCCTTAGCGGGAGGCACAGATACGCAGTATTTT
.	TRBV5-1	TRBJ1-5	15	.	CASSLDIYSNQPQHF	TGCGCCAGCAGCCTGGACATCTATAGCAATCAGCCCCAGCATTTT
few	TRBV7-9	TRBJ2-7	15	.	CASSLVGRPDYEQYF	TGTGCCAGCAGCTTAGTTGGCAGGCCTGACTACGAGCAGTACTTC
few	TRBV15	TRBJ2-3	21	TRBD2	CATSPHPWFSGGTTSTDKQYF	TGTGCCACCAGCCCCCACCCCTGGTTTAGCGGGGGGACCACTAGCACAGATAAGCAGTATTTT
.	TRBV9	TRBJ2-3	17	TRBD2	CASSAHLAGEGLDTQYF	TGTGCCAGCAGCGCGCACCTAGCGGGAGAGGGGCTGGATACGCAGTATTTT
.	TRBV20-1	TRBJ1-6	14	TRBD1	CSARFDRGGSPLHF	TGCAGTGCTAGATTCGACAGGGGAGGGTCACCCCTCCACTTT
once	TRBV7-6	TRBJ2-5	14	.	CARSTEGFQETQYF	TGTGCCAGAAGCACGGAGGGCTTCCAAGAGACCCAGTACTTC
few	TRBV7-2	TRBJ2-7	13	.	CASSSMGAGEQYF	TGTGCCAGCAGCTCGATGGGGGCGGGGGAGCAGTACTTC
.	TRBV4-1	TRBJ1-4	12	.	CASSPGNEKLFF	TGCGCCAGCAGCCCAGGGAATGAAAAACTGTTTTTT
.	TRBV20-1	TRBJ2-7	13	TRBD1	CSASKDRTYEQYF	TGCAGTGCGTCAAAGGACAGGACCTACGAGCAGTACTTC
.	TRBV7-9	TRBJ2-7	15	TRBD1	CASSQGQEYSYEQYF	TGTGCCAGCAGCCAGGGACAGGAGTACTCCTACGAGCAGTACTTC
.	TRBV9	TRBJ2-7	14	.	CASSVGDTSYEQYF	TGTGCCAGCAGCGTAGGGGACACCTCCTACGAGCAGTACTTC
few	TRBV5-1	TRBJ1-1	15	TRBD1	CASSGTATGKPEAFF	TGCGCCAGCAGCGGCACAGCGACAGGGAAACCTGAAGCTTTCTTT
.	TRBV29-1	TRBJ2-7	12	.	CSVERNFGEQYF	TGCAGCGTTGAAAGAAATTTCGGGGAGCAGTACTTC
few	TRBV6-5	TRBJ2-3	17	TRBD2	CASSPLAGGEGTDTQYF	TGTGCCAGCAGTCCTCTAGCGGGGGGGGAAGGCACAGATACGCAGTATTTT
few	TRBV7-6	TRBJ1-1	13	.	CASSPTIVTEAFF	TGTGCCAGCAGCCCGACGATAGTCACTGAAGCTTTCTTT
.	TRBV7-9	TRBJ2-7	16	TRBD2	CASSSKLAGASYEQYF	TGTGCCAGCAGCTCTAAACTAGCGGGGGCCTCCTACGAGCAGTACTTC
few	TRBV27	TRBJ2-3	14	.	CASSFYRGTDTQYF	TGTGCCAGCAGTTTCTACAGGGGCACAGATACGCAGTATTTT
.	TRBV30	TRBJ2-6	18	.	CAWSESVGFSSGANVLTF	TGTGCCTGGAGCGAATCCGTGGGGTTCAGCTCTGGGGCCAACGTCCTGACTTTC
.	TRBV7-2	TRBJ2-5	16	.	CASSPPERVYQETQYF	TGTGCCAGCAGCCCCCCCGAGCGGGTGTACCAAGAGACCCAGTACTTC
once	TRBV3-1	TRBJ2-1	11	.	CASSRMNEQFF	TGTGCCAGCAGCCGCATGAATGAGCAGTTCTTC
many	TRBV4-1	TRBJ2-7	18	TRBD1	CASSQEGQATSPSYEQYF	TGCGCCAGCAGCCAGGAGGGACAGGCAACCTCCCCCAGTTACGAGCAGTACTTC
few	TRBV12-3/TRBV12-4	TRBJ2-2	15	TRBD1	CASSLGRGLAGELFF	TGTGCCAGCAGTTTGGGAAGGGGGCTCGCCGGGGAGCTGTTTTTT
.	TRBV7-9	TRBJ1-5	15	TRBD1	CASSSPGGADQPQHF	TGTGCCAGCAGCTCCCCAGGGGGCGCAGATCAGCCCCAGCATTTT
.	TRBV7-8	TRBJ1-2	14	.	CASSLGQRMGGYTF	TGTGCCAGCAGCTTAGGACAGCGGATGGGTGGCTACACCTTC
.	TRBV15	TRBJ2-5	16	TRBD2	CATSRELAGGEETQYF	TGTGCCACCAGCAGAGAGCTAGCGGGGGGGGAAGAGACCCAGTACTTC
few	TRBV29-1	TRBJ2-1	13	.	CSAPRDSYNEQFF	TGCAGCGCCCCACGAGACTCCTACAATGAGCAGTTCTTC
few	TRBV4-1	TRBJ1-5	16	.	CASSQDPSLRNQPQHF	TGCGCCAGCAGCCAAGATCCCTCCCTTAGGAATCAGCCCCAGCATTTT
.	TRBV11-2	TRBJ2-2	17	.	CASSSRASMGNTGELFF	TGTGCCAGCAGCTCGCGGGCCTCAATGGGGAACACCGGGGAGCTGTTTTTT
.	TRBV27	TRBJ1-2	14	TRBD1	CASSSSDRGYGYTF	TGTGCCAGCAGTTCATCCGACAGGGGTTATGGCTACACCTTC
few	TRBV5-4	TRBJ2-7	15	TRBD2	CASSLTGTSAYEQYF	TGTGCCAGCAGCTTGACCGGGACTAGTGCCTACGAGCAGTACTTC
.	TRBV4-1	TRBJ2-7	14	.	CASSQYSGSYEQYF	TGCGCCAGCAGCCAATACAGTGGCTCCTACGAGCAGTACTTC
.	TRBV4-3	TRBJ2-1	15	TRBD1	CASSQDRGTYNEQFF	TGCGCCAGCAGCCAAGACAGGGGGACCTACAATGAGCAGTTCTTC
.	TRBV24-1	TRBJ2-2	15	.	CATSDRGAGPGELFF	TGTGCCACCAGTGACAGGGGCGCGGGCCCCGGGGAGCTGTTTTTT